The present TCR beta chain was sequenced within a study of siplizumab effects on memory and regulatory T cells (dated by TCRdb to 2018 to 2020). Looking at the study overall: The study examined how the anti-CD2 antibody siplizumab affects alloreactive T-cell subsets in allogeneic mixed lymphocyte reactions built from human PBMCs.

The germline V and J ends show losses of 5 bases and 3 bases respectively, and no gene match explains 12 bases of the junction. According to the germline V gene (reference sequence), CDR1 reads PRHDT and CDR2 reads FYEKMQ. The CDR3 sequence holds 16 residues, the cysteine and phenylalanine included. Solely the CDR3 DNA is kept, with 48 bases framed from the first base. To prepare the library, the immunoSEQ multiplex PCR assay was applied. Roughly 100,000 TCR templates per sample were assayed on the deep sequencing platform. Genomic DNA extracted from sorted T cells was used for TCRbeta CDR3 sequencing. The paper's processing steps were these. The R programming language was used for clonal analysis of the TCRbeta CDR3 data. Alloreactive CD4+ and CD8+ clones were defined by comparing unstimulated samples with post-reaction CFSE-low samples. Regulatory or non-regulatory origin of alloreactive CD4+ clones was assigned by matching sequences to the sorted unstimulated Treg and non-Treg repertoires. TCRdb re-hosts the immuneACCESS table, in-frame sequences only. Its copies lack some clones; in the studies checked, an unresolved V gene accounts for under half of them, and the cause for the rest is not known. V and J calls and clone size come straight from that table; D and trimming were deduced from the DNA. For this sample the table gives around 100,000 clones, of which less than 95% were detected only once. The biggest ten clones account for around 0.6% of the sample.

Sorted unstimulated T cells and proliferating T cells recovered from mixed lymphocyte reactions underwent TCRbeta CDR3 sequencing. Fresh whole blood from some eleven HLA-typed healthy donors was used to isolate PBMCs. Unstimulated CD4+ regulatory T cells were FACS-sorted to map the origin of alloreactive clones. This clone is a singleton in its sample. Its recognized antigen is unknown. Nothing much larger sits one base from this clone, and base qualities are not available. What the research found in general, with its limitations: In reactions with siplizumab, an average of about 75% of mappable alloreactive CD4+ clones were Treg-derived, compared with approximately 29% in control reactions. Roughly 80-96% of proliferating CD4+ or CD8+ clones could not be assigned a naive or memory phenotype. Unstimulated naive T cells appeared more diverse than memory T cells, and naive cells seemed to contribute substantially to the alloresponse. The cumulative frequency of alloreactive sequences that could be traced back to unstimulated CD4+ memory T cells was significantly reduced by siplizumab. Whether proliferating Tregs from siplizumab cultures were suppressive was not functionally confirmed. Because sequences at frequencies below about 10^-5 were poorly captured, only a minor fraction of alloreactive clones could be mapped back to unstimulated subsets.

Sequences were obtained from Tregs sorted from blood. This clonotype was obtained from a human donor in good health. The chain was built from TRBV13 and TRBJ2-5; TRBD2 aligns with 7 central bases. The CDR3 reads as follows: CASSPMGGGVEETQYF. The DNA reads TGTGCCAGCAGCCCCATGGGGGGGGGAGTAGAAGAGACCCAGTACTTC.